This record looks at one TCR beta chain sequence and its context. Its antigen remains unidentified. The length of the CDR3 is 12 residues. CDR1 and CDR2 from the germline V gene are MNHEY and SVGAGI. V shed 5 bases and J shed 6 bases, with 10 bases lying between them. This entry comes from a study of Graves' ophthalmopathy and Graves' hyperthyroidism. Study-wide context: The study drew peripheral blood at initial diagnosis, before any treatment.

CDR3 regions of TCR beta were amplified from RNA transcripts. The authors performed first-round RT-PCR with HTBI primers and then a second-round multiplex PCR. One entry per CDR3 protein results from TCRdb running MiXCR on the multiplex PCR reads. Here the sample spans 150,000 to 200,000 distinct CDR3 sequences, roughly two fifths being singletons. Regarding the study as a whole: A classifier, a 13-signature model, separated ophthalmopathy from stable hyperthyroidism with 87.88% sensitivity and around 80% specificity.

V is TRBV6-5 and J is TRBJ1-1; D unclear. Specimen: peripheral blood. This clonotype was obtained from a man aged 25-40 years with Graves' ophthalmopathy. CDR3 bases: TGTGCCAGCAGTAACAGCCAGGCTGAAGCTTTCTTT. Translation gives CASSNSQAEAFF.